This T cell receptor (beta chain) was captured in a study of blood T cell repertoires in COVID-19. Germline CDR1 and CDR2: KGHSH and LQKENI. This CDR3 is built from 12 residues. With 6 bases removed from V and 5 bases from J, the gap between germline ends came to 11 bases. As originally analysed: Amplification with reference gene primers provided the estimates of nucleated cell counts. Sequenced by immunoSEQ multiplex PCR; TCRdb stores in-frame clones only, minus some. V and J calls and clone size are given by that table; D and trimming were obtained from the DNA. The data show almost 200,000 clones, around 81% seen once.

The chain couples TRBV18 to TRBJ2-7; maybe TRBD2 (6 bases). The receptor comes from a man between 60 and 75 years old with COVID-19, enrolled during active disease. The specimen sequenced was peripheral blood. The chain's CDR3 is CASSPTGDEQYF. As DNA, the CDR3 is TGTGCCAGCTCTCCAACGGGGGACGAGCAGTACTTC.